The next 10 T cell receptor beta chains were all read from a single sample in a study of T cell repertoires in cytomegalovirus infection. TCRdb re-called the reads with MiXCR, one entry per CDR3 protein. The sample yields just under 500,000 distinct CDR3 sequences, roughly a third seen once. Their antigens remain unidentified. Material: cultured PBMCs, obtained from culture after CMV antigen stimulation. The receptors derive from a human donor in good health (CMV status not recorded). Some clones in this sample may be carry-over from other donors' samples.

The chain is built from TRBV5-1 and TRBJ1-1; D call uncertain. The CDR3 loop spans 15 amino acids. V was cut by 0 bases and J by 1 base, with 10 bases left in between. CDR1 is SGHRS and CDR2 is YFSETQ in the germline V gene. CDR3 region: CASSLAVTRNTEAFF. CDR3 nucleotides: TGCGCCAGCAGCTTGGCGGTGACAAGGAACACTGAAGCTTTCTTT.

The chain is built from TRBV19 and TRBJ1-1; TRBD1 might be the D (5 bases). Germline assignment: CDR1 LNHDA and CDR2 SQIVND (reference sequence). This CDR3 is built from 14 residues. Deletions cut 3 bases from V and 1 base from J, with 9 bases between. The CDR3 DNA reads TGTGCCAGTAGTATGGGCCAGGGGAACACTGAAGCTTTCTTT. It yields the protein CASSMGQGNTEAFF.

V gene TRBV28 combines with J gene TRBJ2-7; TRBD2 agrees at 8 bases. Looked up from germline, CDR1 is MDHEN and CDR2 is SYDVKM. The CDR3 runs 13 residues. The trim removed 10 bases at V and 4 bases at J, leaving 9 bases unmatched. The CDR3 DNA reads TGTGCCACCCAGCTAGCGGGTACTTACGAGCAGTACTTC. Protein product: CATQLAGTYEQYF.

This CDR3 is CAISESLQREQFF. DNA for the CDR3: TGTGCCATCAGTGAATCTTTACAGCGTGAGCAGTTCTTC. The V gene is TRBV10-3, the J gene TRBJ2-1, with D unresolved. This CDR3 is built from 13 residues. The V gene lost 3 bases and the J gene lost 9 bases, with 12 bases spanning the gap. CDR1 is ENHRY, CDR2 SYGVKD, per germline.

This clonotype was counted only a few times. V gene TRBV12-3 or TRBV12-4 combines with J gene TRBJ2-3, with 8 nucleotides matching TRBD1. Trimming at V came to 6 bases and at J to 5 bases, leaving 7 bases not matched to a gene. The CDR3 runs 14 residues. The CDR3 DNA is TGTGCCAGCAGGATTCAGGGGGCTGGAGATACGCAGTATTTT. It specifies CASRIQGAGDTQYF.

This chain links TRBV9 with TRBJ1-2, with D hard to call. Trimming left V 4 bases short and J 0 bases short, with 13 bases between. The germline gives CDR1 SGDLS, CDR2 YYNGEE. This CDR3 region has 15 residues. The CDR3 DNA is TGTGCCAGCAGCTCCCCTCGCGGGACTAACTATGGCTACACCTTC. Translating gives CASSSPRGTNYGYTF.

The V and J genes are TRBV6-2 or TRBV6-3 and TRBJ2-1; 11 nucleotides line up with TRBD2. Per the germline V gene, CDR1 is MNHEY and CDR2 is SVGEGT. This CDR3 region has 14 residues. Trimming cost V 3 bases and J 5 bases; bases outside gene matches: 0. The CDR3 DNA sequence: TGTGCCAGCAGTTATAGCGGGAGGGACAATGAGCAGTTCTTC. Amino acids: CASSYSGRDNEQFF.

This clonotype turned up a few times. The CDR3 DNA reads TGCAGCGTTGAGTGGCGGGAGGGCCCCAATGAGCAGTTCTTC. This encodes CSVEWREGPNEQFF. The V and J genes are TRBV29-1 and TRBJ2-1, with 9 bases fitting TRBD2. There are 14 residues in the CDR3. The V and J ends lost 3 bases and 6 bases, in that order; junction bases with no gene match: 6. Per the germline V gene, CDR1 is SQVTM and CDR2 is ANQGSEA.

This clonotype was seen a few times. The gene calls are TRBV6-5 and TRBJ2-3; D possibly corresponds to TRBD2 (6 bases). V was clipped by 7 bases and J by 9 bases, with 17 bases between them. Germline V gives CDR1 MNHEY, CDR2 SVGAGI. The CDR3 contains 13 residues. CDR3 bases: TGTGCCAGCAAAAAAAGGGACTCAGGAACGCAGTATTTT. The encoded protein is CASKKRDSGTQYF.

This clonotype was observed a single time. The CDR3 does not close with the conserved phenylalanine or tryptophan, likely indicating a read error. The chain carries TRBV7-6 and TRBJ2-1; 8 positions agree with TRBD1. This CDR3 spans 15 amino acids. CDR1 SGHVS and CDR2 FNYEAQ come from the germline V gene. The chain's CDR3 is CASSFTGTGGNEQFL. The CDR3 DNA sequence: TGTGCCAGTAGCTTTACCGGGACAGGCGGGAATGAGCAGTTCCTC.